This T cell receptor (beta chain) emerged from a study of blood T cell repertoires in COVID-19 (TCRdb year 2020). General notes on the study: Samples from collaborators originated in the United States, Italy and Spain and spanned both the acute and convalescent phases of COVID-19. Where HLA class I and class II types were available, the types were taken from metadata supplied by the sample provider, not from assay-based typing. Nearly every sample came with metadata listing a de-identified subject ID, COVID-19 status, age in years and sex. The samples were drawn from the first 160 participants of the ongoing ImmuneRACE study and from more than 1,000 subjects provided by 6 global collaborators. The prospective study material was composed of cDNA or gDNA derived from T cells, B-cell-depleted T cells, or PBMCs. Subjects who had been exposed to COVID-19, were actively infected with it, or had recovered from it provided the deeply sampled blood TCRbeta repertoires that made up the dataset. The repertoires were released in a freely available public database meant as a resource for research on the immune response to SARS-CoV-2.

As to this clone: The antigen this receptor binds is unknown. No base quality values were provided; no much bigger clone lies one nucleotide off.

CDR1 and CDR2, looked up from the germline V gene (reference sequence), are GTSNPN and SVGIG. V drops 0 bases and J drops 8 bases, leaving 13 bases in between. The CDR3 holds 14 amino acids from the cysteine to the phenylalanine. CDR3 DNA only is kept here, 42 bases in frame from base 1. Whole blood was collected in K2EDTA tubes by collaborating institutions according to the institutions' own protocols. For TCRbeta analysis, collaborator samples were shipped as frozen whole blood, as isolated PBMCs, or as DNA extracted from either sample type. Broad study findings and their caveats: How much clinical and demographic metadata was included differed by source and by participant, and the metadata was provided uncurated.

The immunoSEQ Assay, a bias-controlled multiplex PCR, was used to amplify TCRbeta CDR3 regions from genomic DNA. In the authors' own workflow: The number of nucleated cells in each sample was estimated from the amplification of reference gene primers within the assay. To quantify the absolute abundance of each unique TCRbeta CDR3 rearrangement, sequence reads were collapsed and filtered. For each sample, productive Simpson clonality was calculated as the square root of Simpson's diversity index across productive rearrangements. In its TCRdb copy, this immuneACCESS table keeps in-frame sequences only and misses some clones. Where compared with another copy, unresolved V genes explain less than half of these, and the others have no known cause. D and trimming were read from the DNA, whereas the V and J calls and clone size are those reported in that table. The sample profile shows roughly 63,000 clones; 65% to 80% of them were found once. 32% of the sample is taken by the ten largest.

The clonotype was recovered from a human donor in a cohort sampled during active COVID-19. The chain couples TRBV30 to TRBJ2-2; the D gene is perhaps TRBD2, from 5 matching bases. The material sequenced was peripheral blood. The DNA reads TGTGCCTGGAGTGTACTAGGAGACCCTGGGGAGCTGTTTTTT. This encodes CAWSVLGDPGELFF.